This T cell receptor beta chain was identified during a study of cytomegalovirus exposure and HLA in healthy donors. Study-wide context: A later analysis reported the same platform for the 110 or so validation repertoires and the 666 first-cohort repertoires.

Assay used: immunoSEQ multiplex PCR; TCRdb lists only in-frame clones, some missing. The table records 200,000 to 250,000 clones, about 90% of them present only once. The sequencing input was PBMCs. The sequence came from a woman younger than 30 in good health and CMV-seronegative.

CDR3 nucleotides: TGTGCCAGCAACTCTCTGGGACTAGGGGGGAATGAGCAGTTCTTC. Translating gives CASNSLGLGGNEQFF. The J gene is TRBJ2-1, the V gene TRBV7-8; 8 bases map to TRBD2. The junction had 12 bases not matched to a gene; V was cut back by 7 bases and J by 7 bases. Germline V gives CDR1 SGHVS, CDR2 FQNEAQ. The CDR3 loop spans 15 amino acids.